The rows below give T cell receptor beta chains drawn from one sample of a study of cytomegalovirus exposure and HLA in healthy donors. This table comes from immunoSEQ multiplex PCR, and its TCRdb copy is limited to in-frame clones, with some not included. The data hold roughly 170,000 clones, with 80% observed a single time. The specimen sequenced was PBMCs. These receptors all stem from a boy younger than 18 in good health and CMV-seronegative. Both conserved end residues are part of each CDR3. A D gene is named only where the DNA matches it firmly. Where a row states a size, it is once, few, many or the class of an expanded clone; other rows omit it.

length	D	V	J	size	CDR3	DNA
15	TRBD2	TRBV5-1	TRBJ2-2	NA	CASSPLSGGTGELFF	TGCGCCAGCAGCCCCCTGTCGGGGGGTACCGGGGAGCTGTTTTTT
17	TRBD2	TRBV6-4	TRBJ2-3	NA	CASSESPTSGRTDTQYF	TGTGCCAGCAGTGAATCCCCTACTAGCGGGCGCACAGATACGCAGTATTTT
15	NA	TRBV5-1	TRBJ2-7	NA	CASSAGQQIFYEQYF	TGCGCCAGCAGCGCCGGACAGCAAATATTCTACGAGCAGTACTTC
15	NA	TRBV5-1	TRBJ2-1	NA	CASSYYQGPYNEQFF	TGCGCCAGCAGCTACTACCAGGGCCCCTACAATGAGCAGTTCTTC
14	NA	TRBV7-7	TRBJ1-3	NA	CASSASGSGNTIYF	TGTGCTAGCAGCGCGTCGGGCTCTGGAAACACCATATATTTT
13	NA	TRBV19	TRBJ1-2	NA	CASSLRGDYGYTF	TGTGCCAGTAGTCTCAGGGGAGACTATGGCTACACCTTC
12	NA	TRBV19	TRBJ2-7	NA	CASIGQTYEQYF	TGTGCCAGTATCGGACAGACCTACGAGCAGTACTTC
14	TRBD1	TRBV7-8	TRBJ1-2	NA	CASSPGQGPYGYTF	TGTGCCAGCAGCCCGGGACAGGGGCCCTATGGCTACACCTTC
16	TRBD2	TRBV29-1	TRBJ2-7	NA	CSAGVTSGGSSYEQYF	TGCAGCGCCGGGGTAACGAGCGGGGGGAGCTCCTACGAGCAGTACTTC
13	TRBD1	TRBV19	TRBJ1-2	NA	CASSRQGARGYTF	TGTGCCAGTAGTAGACAGGGGGCGCGGGGCTACACCTTC
15	TRBD1	TRBV4-2	TRBJ1-2	NA	CAHPGQGATDYGYTF	TGTGCCCATCCCGGGCAGGGGGCTACGGACTATGGCTACACCTTC
14	NA	TRBV11-2	TRBJ2-7	NA	CASSWRDGAYEQYF	TGTGCCAGCAGCTGGAGGGACGGGGCCTACGAGCAGTACTTC
13	NA	TRBV7-9	TRBJ1-1	NA	CASSLTSPPPAFF	TGTGCCAGCAGCCTGACATCCCCTCCCCCAGCTTTCTTT
14	NA	TRBV5-4	TRBJ1-6	NA	CASSLNAQESPLHF	TGTGCCAGCAGCTTGAATGCACAGGAATCACCCCTCCACTTT
13	NA	TRBV5-4	TRBJ1-1	NA	CASSLGGSTEAFF	TGTGCCAGCAGCTTAGGGGGTAGCACTGAAGCTTTCTTT
13	NA	TRBV5-6	TRBJ1-4	few	CASSLGTNEKLFF	TGTGCCAGCAGCCTCGGAACTAATGAAAAACTGTTTTTT
14	NA	TRBV15	TRBJ1-5	NA	CATSPGIRNQPQHF	TGTGCCACCAGCCCAGGTATACGCAATCAGCCCCAGCATTTT
14	TRBD1	TRBV5-1	TRBJ2-7	NA	CASSTGTGYYEQYF	TGCGCCAGCAGCACCGGGACAGGGTACTACGAGCAGTACTTC
17	TRBD1	TRBV11-2	TRBJ1-1	NA	CASSFWTGGEVGAEAFF	TGTGCCAGCAGCTTCTGGACAGGGGGCGAGGTAGGCGCTGAAGCTTTCTTT